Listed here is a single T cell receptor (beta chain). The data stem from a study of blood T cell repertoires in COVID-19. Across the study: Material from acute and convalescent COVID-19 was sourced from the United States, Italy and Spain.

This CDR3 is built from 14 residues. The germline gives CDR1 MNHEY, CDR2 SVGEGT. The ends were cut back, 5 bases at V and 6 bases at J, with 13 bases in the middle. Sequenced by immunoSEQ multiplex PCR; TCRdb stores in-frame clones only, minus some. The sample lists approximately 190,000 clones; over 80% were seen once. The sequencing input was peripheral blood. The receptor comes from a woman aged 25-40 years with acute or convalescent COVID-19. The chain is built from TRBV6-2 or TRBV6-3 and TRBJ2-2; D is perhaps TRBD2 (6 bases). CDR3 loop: CASSKTRNAGELFF. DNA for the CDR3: TGTGCCAGCAGTAAGACTAGAAACGCCGGGGAGCTGTTTTTT.